Presented here are 26 T cell receptor beta chains from one specimen sequenced in a study of CD8 T cells in ankylosing spondylitis. MiXCR was run by TCRdb on the 5' RACE reads, yielding one entry per CDR3 protein. The table has about 92,000 distinct CDR3 sequences, about 9.1% seen once. Sequenced: blood, either unsorted or a sorted T cell fraction (not recorded which). The receptor set was obtained from a male donor with ankylosing spondylitis or in good health (not recorded which).

The chain links TRBV2 to TRBJ1-2; no clear D gene. Trimming pared 2 bases from V and 4 bases from J, leaving 20 bases between. The CDR3 totals 17 residues. From germline, CDR1 is SNHLY and CDR2 FYNNEI. The CDR3: CASSETPRARLGYGYTF. For the CDR3, the DNA is TGTGCCAGCAGTGAAACCCCGCGGGCCCGGTTGGGCTATGGCTACACCTTC.

This clonotype was detected ten times or more. The J gene is TRBJ2-2, the V gene TRBV2, with D perhaps TRBD2 (6 bases). The CDR3 length is 13 residues. V was clipped by 6 bases and J by 5 bases, with 10 bases between them. The germline V gene has CDR1 SNHLY and CDR2 FYNNEI. CDR3 in amino acids: CASRGGETGELFF. The CDR3 bases are TGTGCCAGCAGGGGGGGTGAGACCGGGGAGCTGTTTTTT.

In its sample, this clonotype was seen many times. This rearrangement joins TRBV9 to TRBJ2-7; the D is unclear. CDR1 SGDLS and CDR2 YYNGEE come from the germline V gene. V lost 4 bases and J lost 3, with 14 bases in between. This CDR3 has 14 amino acids. The CDR3 loop reads CASSSRTEIYEQYF. CDR3 nucleotides: TGTGCCAGCAGCTCCAGGACGGAAATCTACGAGCAGTACTTC.

This clonotype appeared many times. CDR3 amino acids: CSVLIRTDHYGYTF. In DNA form, the CDR3 reads TGCAGCGTGTTAATCAGGACGGATCACTATGGCTACACCTTC. The V gene is TRBV29-1, the J gene TRBJ1-2; D is ambiguous. The CDR3 sequence is 14 residues long. The V gene lost 6 bases and the J gene lost 3 bases, with 17 bases spanning the gap. In germline, CDR1 is SQVTM, CDR2 ANQGSEA.

This clonotype was detected ten times or more. This chain joins TRBV18 and TRBJ1-1, with TRBD1 matching 7 bases. Trimming took 4 bases from V and 1 from J; bases not matched to a gene: 3. The germline V gene has CDR1 KGHSH and CDR2 LQKENI. The CDR3 extends over 14 amino acids. The CDR3 DNA reads TGTGCCAGCTCACGCGACAGGGCGAACACTGAAGCTTTCTTT. It translates to CASSRDRANTEAFF.

Comments on this clonotype: This may come from a read error, since a much larger clone is one base off. This CDR3 is CTSRRPVPNSNQPQHF. The CDR3 DNA reads as TGTACCAGCAGGAGGCCCGTTCCTAATAGCAATCAGCCCCAGCATTTT. The chain combines TRBV28 with TRBJ1-5, with D uncertain. This CDR3 is 16 amino acids long. Germline CDR1 and CDR2: MDHEN and SYDVKM.

Comment on this clonotype: A much more abundant neighbour one base away suggests this may be a read error. The V call is TRBV13, the J call TRBJ2-7; 7 bases are shared with TRBD2. V shed 2 bases and J 0 bases; nucleotides not matched to a gene: 4. The V gene's germline CDR1 is PRHDT and CDR2 FYEKMQ (reference sequence). The CDR3 totals 15 residues. CDR3 sequence: CASSLSGVLSYEQYF. The CDR3 DNA is TGTGCCAGCAGCTTAAGCGGGGTCCTCTCCTACGAGCAGTACTTC.

This clonotype has ten or more counts. This chain uses TRBV3-1 with TRBJ1-5; a weak D match, TRBD1 (6 bases). Germline V gene lookup returns CDR1 LGHDT and CDR2 YNNKEL (reference sequence). The V and J ends lost 1 base and 7 bases respectively, with 23 bases between them. This CDR3 has 18 residues. CDR3 amino acids: CASSQARTGIVGGQPQHF. DNA for the CDR3: TGTGCCAGCAGCCAAGCCCGAACAGGGATTGTCGGGGGCCAGCCCCAGCATTTT.

The sample holds many counts of this clonotype. This sequence joins TRBV27 and TRBJ2-2; D ambiguous. Between the trimmed V and J ends, which lost 6 bases and 6 bases, there was a span of 11 bases. CDR3 length: 13 amino acids. Germline V gene sequence: CDR1 MNHEY, CDR2 SMNVEV (reference sequence). The CDR3 DNA reads TGTGCCAGCAGCCTGACCGCCGCCGGGGAGCTGTTTTTT. Residues: CASSLTAAGELFF.

This clonotype was counted many times. The genes are TRBV5-5 and TRBJ2-1, with D unresolved. This CDR3 contains 12 residues. V lost 1 base, J lost 8 bases, and 7 bases lay in between. CDR1 and CDR2 from the germline V gene are SGHKS and YYEKEE (reference sequence). In nucleotides, the CDR3 is TGTGCCAGCAGCTTGTGGAACGATGAGCAGTTCTTC. Translating gives CASSLWNDEQFF.

In this sample, this clonotype turned up many times. The genes are TRBV7-2 and TRBJ2-5, with D perhaps matching TRBD1 or TRBD2 (6 bases each). Germline V gene lookup returns CDR1 SGHTA and CDR2 FQGNSA. Trimming stripped 8 bases from V and 7 bases from J, with 17 bases between. This CDR3 region has 13 residues. The CDR3 here is CASQGGVGGTQYF. The CDR3 nucleotides read TGTGCCAGCCAGGGCGGGGTAGGGGGGACCCAGTACTTC.

The gene calls are TRBV6-5 and TRBJ1-6; D ambiguous. V shed 2 bases and J shed 10 bases, with 12 bases lying between them. Germline CDR1 is MNHEY and CDR2 is SVGAGI. The CDR3 loop spans 14 amino acids. This CDR3 reads CASSYEGQVSPLHF. CDR3 DNA: TGTGCCAGCAGTTACGAGGGTCAGGTGTCACCCCTCCACTTT.

In this sample, this clonotype turned up many times. CDR3: CASSSSWTQYF. The CDR3 nucleotides are TGTGCCAGCAGCTCCTCTTGGACCCAGTACTTC. The chain combines TRBV11-2 with TRBJ2-5; D unresolved. The ends were cut back, 4 bases at V and 7 bases at J, with 7 bases in the middle. This CDR3 has 11 residues. CDR1 and CDR2 (germline): SGHAT, FQNNGV.

Ten or more counts support this clonotype. The chain combines TRBV20-1 with TRBJ2-5; 8 nucleotides match TRBD1. Looked up from germline, CDR1 is DFQATT and CDR2 is SNEGSKA (reference sequence). This CDR3 is 12 amino acids long. V shed 5 bases and J 3 bases; nucleotides not matched to a gene: 2. The chain's CDR3 is CSAQDREETQYF. In DNA, the CDR3 is TGCAGTGCTCAGGACAGGGAAGAGACCCAGTACTTC.

In its sample, this clonotype was seen many times. V gene TRBV20-1 combines with J gene TRBJ1-5; the match to TRBD1 covers 7 bases. Germline V gene lookup returns CDR1 DFQATT and CDR2 SNEGSKA (reference sequence). V shed 1 base and J 3 bases; nucleotides not matched to a gene: 9. The CDR3 totals 16 residues. The CDR3 loop reads CSARVLGTEVNQPQHF. The CDR3 DNA follows: TGCAGTGCTAGAGTCTTAGGGACAGAGGTCAATCAGCCCCAGCATTTT.

This chain links TRBV2 with TRBJ2-6; D remains unclear. This CDR3 is built from 15 residues. V lost 3 bases, J lost 1 base, and 7 bases lay in between. In germline, CDR1 is SNHLY, CDR2 FYNNEI. CDR3 sequence: CASSEVVSGANVLTF. The CDR3 bases are TGTGCCAGCAGTGAGGTTGTGTCTGGGGCCAACGTCCTGACTTTC.

This clonotype has at least ten counts. CDR3 loop: CASSPGTSSNQPQHF. The CDR3, as DNA: TGTGCCAGCAGCCCCGGGACAAGCAGCAATCAGCCCCAGCATTTT. The chain employs TRBV7-8 and TRBJ1-5; D is perhaps TRBD1 (6 bases). CDR3 length: 15 residues. The ends were cut back, 5 bases at V and 1 base at J, with 12 bases in the middle. Germline CDR1 and CDR2: SGHVS and FQNEAQ.

The V and J genes are TRBV7-3 and TRBJ2-7; weak D call: TRBD2 (5 bases). This CDR3 region has 16 residues. CDR1 is SGHTA, CDR2 FQGTGA, per germline. Trimming shortened V by 7 bases and J by 2 bases, and 21 bases separated the two germline ends. DNA for the CDR3: TGTGCCAGCACCGATTCAAACGACTATCCAACCTACGAGCAGTACTTC. This translates into CASTDSNDYPTYEQYF.

J is TRBJ2-6 and V is TRBV19; D remains unclear. V was trimmed by 4 bases and J by 0 bases, leaving 13 bases between them. This CDR3 has 17 residues. Germline-derived CDR1 and CDR2 are LNHDA and SQIVND (reference sequence). CDR3 in DNA: TGTGCCAGTAGTAACAGCCTCCGATTCTCTGGGGCCAACGTCCTGACTTTC. Translating it yields CASSNSLRFSGANVLTF.

This clonotype was seen at least ten times. J is TRBJ2-7 and V is TRBV5-1; TRBD2 might be the D (6 bases). Trimming shortened V by 0 bases and J by 2 bases, and 12 bases separated the two germline ends. The CDR3 is 15 amino acids. Looked up from germline, CDR1 is SGHRS and CDR2 is YFSETQ. DNA of the CDR3: TGCGCCAGCAGCTTGGCCGGGGGACCGGCCTACGAGCAGTACTTC. Residues: CASSLAGGPAYEQYF.

This clonotype was counted at least ten times. The gene calls are TRBV5-1 and TRBJ2-1; the D gene is possibly TRBD2 (6 bases). CDR3 length equals 18 residues. V lost 3 bases, J lost 0 bases, and 19 bases lay in between. Germline lookup yields CDR1 SGHRS and CDR2 YFSETQ. DNA of the CDR3: TGCGCCAGCAGCTCCTCCCCTGGCGGGGCCCGCTCCTACAATGAGCAGTTCTTC. This gives the protein CASSSSPGGARSYNEQFF.

V gene TRBV9 combines with J gene TRBJ2-7; maybe TRBD1 (6 bases). CDR1 and CDR2 (germline): SGDLS, YYNGEE. This CDR3 has 14 residues. The germline V and J ends were trimmed by 3 bases and 2 bases, with 12 bases remaining between them. Written as DNA, the CDR3 is TGTGCCAGCAGCGGGAGGACAGAGGCCTACGAGCAGTACTTC. This encodes CASSGRTEAYEQYF.

This clonotype occurred many times. V and J are TRBV3-1 and TRBJ1-2; TRBD1 is a possible D gene (5 bases). The CDR3 runs 14 residues. Germline V gene sequence: CDR1 LGHDT, CDR2 YNNKEL (reference sequence). Trimming pared 0 bases from V and 4 bases from J, leaving 9 bases between. CDR3 protein: CASSQDTGTYGYTF. CDR3 bases: TGTGCCAGCAGCCAAGATACAGGAACCTATGGCTACACCTTC.

The J gene is TRBJ1-4, the V gene TRBV20-1; maybe TRBD1 (6 bases). This CDR3 contains 13 residues. Germline V gene sequence: CDR1 DFQATT, CDR2 SNEGSKA (reference sequence). The germline V and J ends were trimmed by 3 bases and 6 bases, with 11 bases remaining between them. The CDR3 reads CSASGTPYEKLFF. The DNA of the CDR3 is TGCAGTGCTAGTGGGACACCGTATGAAAAACTGTTTTTT.

This clonotype turned up a few times. This chain uses TRBV7-6 with TRBJ1-1, with D possibly TRBD1 on 5 matching bases. V was clipped by 5 bases and J by 4 bases, with 17 bases between them. CDR1 and CDR2 from the germline V gene are SGHVS and FNYEAQ. This CDR3 region has 15 residues. The DNA for the CDR3 is TGTGCCAGCAGCCCGGTCGGGAAGGGGTTCACTGAAGCTTTCTTT. Its translation: CASSPVGKGFTEAFF.

This clonotype was found many times. The rearrangement links TRBV29-1 to TRBJ2-7; TRBD2 matches 9 bases. Per the germline V gene, CDR1 is SQVTM and CDR2 is ANQGSEA. Trimming cost V 6 bases and J 4 bases; bases outside gene matches: 13. This CDR3 contains 15 residues. In DNA form, the CDR3 reads TGCAGCGTCGTCGGCTGGCGGGGGGGCTTTTACGAGCAGTACTTC. Translating it yields CSVVGWRGGFYEQYF.